The text below deals with one TCR beta chain. What it recognizes is unknown. Time point: week 5, during vaccination. With topical imiquimod, each dose of the vaccine consisted of 300 ug of mutant IDH1 20-mer peptide. The source of the sample is a study of a mutant IDH1 vaccine in newly diagnosed glioma. Study-wide background: Vaccines began 4-6 weeks after radiotherapy alone, or with temozolomide cycles.

The data were produced by immunoSEQ multiplex PCR, yet TCRdb's version contains in-frame clones alone and is incomplete. The sample has approximately 26,000 clones, 80% to 90% seen once. The CDR3 contains 14 residues. Trimming removed 4 bases at V and 1 base at J, with 11 bases between. Germline values: CDR1 SGHRS, CDR2 YFSETQ. The chain joins TRBV5-1 to TRBJ1-2; no firm D call. This TCR was sampled from a young man with glioma. Sequenced here: PBMCs, sampled from a glioma patient whose treatment included an IDH1 peptide vaccine. The CDR3 loop reads CASSPRPGNYGYTF. For the CDR3, the DNA is TGCGCCAGCAGCCCCCGGCCGGGTAACTATGGCTACACCTTC.